This T cell receptor (beta chain) derives from a study of OX40 agonist ivuxolimab in advanced cancers. For this clone: The antigen is unknown.

Broader study findings: Specificity for antigen went undetermined in the expanded peripheral T cells.

TCRdb's table, derived via immunoSEQ multiplex PCR, lists solely in-frame clones and lacks some. The table has fewer than 75,000 clones, around 89% seen once. CDR1 KGHSH and CDR2 LQKENI come from the germline V gene. The CDR3 runs 15 residues. After removal of 2 bases from V and 5 bases from J, the junction contained 6 bases not matched to a gene. The gene calls are TRBV18 and TRBJ2-3; 8 positions agree with TRBD1. The sequencing used CD4+ or CD8+ T cells sorted from blood, collected in a trial of the OX40 agonist ivuxolimab. This TCR was recovered from an adult with an advanced solid tumor such as melanoma, head and neck, liver or kidney cancer. The CDR3, as DNA: TGTGCCAGCTCACCAATGCAGGGGGCGAAAGATACGCAGTATTTT. Protein sequence: CASSPMQGAKDTQYF.